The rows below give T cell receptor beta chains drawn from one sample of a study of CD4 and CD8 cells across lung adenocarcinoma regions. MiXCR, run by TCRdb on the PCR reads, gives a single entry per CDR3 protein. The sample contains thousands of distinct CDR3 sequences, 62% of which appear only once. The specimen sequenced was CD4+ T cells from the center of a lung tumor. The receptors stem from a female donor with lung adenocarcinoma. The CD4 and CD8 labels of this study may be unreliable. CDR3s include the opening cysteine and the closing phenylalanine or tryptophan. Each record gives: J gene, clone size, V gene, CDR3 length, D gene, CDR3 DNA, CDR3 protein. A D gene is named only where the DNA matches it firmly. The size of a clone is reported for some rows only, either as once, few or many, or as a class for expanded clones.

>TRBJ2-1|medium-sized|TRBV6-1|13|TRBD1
TGTGCCAGCAGTGGGACAGGCGGGAATGAGCAGTTCTTC
CASSGTGGNEQFF
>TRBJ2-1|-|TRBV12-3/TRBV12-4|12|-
TGTGCCAGCAGGACTCAGCACAATGAGCAGTTCTTC
CASRTQHNEQFF
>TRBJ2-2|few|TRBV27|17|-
TGTGCCAGCAGTTTATTAGGCCGAGTCAAACACACCGGGGAGCTGTTTTTT
CASSLLGRVKHTGELFF
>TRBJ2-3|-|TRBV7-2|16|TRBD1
TGTGCCAGCAGGGCCCGAGGGGGCGGTGACCCAGAGACCCAGTACTTT
CASRARGGGDPETQYF
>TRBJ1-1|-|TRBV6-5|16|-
TGTGCCAGCAGTTACTACCGGGACACAGTAAACACTGAAGCTTTCTTT
CASSYYRDTVNTEAFF
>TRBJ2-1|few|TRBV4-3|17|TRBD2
TGCGCCAGCAGCCAAGACGGACTAGCGGGATCCTACAATGAGCAGTTCTTC
CASSQDGLAGSYNEQFF
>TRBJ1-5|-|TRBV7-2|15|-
TGTGCCAGCAGCTTGGTCGAAGGGGGGATTCAGCCCCAGCATTTT
CASSLVEGGIQPQHF
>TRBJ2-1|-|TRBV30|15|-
TGTGCCTGGAGAGGGGGGGCAGGGGGTGGTAATGAGCAGTTCTTC
CAWRGGAGGGNEQFF
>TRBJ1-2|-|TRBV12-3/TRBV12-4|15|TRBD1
TGTGCCAGCAGTGACCATACAGGGGTAGGCACGGGCTACACCTTC
CASSDHTGVGTGYTF
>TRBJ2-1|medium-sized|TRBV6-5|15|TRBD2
TGTGCCAGCAGTTACGCTAGCGGGACTTACAATGAGCAGTTCTTC
CASSYASGTYNEQFF
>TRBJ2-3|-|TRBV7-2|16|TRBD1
TGTGCCAGCAGGGCCCGAGGGGGCGGAGGCACAGATACGCAGTATTTC
CASRARGGGGTDTQYF
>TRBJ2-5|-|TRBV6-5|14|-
TGTGCCAGCAGTTTGGCCCAGGGGGCGGGGGAGCAGTACTTC
CASSLAQGAGEQYF
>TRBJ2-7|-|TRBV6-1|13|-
TGTGCCAGCTCAAGGACTTTTTCCTACGAGCAGTACTTC
CASSRTFSYEQYF
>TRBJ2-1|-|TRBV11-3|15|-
TGTGCCAGCAGCTTAATGGGGGACTCATACAATGAGCAGTTCTTC
CASSLMGDSYNEQFF
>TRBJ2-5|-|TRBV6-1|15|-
TGTGCCAGGGGGCCCGGGGGCCGTGGCAAAGATACCCAGTACTTC
CARGPGGRGKDTQYF
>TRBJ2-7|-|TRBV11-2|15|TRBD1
TGTGCCAGCAGCCCCAGGGCAGGGGGCGAAAGCGAGCAGTACTTC
CASSPRAGGESEQYF
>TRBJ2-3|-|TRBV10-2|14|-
TGCGCCAGCAGTGATCTAGGCGCCAAAAACACTCAGTATTTT
CASSDLGAKNTQYF
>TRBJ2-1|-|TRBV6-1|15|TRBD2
TGTGCCAGCCGGAGGGACTACGCCTCCTACAATGAGCAGTTCTTC
CASRRDYASYNEQFF
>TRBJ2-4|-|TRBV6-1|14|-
TGTGCCGGCACGGGGCTGTGTGGCAAAAACACGCAGTACTTC
CAGTGLCGKNTQYF
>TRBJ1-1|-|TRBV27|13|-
TGTGCCAGCAGTTTAAACAGGTACACTGAAGCTTTCTTT
CASSLNRYTEAFF
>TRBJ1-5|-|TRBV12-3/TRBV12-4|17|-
TGTGCCAGCAGTCCCAGTGGAGCAGGGTCTAGCAATCAGCCCCAGCATTTT
CASSPSGAGSSNQPQHF
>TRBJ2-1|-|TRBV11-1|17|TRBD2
TGTGCCAGCAGCTTACGTCTAGCGGGAGAATCCTACAATGAGCAGTTCTTC
CASSLRLAGESYNEQFF
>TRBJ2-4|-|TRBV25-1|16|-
TGTGCCAGCAGTGATGCGGCGGGACTTCCATACAATGAGCAGTACTTC
CASSDAAGLPYNEQYF
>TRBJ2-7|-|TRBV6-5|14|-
TGTGCCAGCAGTTATGAAGCGGTCTCCTACGAGCAGTACTTC
CASSYEAVSYEQYF
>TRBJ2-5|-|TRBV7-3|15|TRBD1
TGTGCCAGCAGCTCGACAGGGGCCGGGGGAGAGACCCAGTACTTC
CASSSTGAGGETQYF
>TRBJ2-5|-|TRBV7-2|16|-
TGTGCCAGCAGCGGGCGGACAGGAGGGCGGCAAGAGACCCAGTACTTC
CASSGRTGGRQETQYF
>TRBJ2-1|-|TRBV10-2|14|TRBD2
TGCGCCATCGGGACTAGCGGACATGACAATGAGCAGTTCTTC
CAIGTSGHDNEQFF
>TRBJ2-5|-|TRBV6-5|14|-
TGTGCCAGCAGCGACTGGACTAAACTCGGGGAGCAGTACTTC
CASSDWTKLGEQYF
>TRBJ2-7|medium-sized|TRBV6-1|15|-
TGTGCCCTTGAGGGAGTAGCGGAGATCACCTACGAGCAGTACTTC
CALEGVAEITYEQYF
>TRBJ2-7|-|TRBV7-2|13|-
TGTGCCAGCAGCTTTAACTCCCCAGTCGAGCAGTACTTC
CASSFNSPVEQYF
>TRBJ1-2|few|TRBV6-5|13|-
TGTGCCAGCAGTTACGTGGCAGGCTATGGCTACACCTTC
CASSYVAGYGYTF
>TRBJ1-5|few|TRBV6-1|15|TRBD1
TGTGCCAGCAGCCAAAGACAGGGGGGCGGGTCGGCCCAGCATTTT
CASSQRQGGGSAQHF
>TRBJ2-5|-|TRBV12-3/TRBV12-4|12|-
TGTGCCAGCAGCCCTGTCCAAGAGACCCAGTACTTC
CASSPVQETQYF
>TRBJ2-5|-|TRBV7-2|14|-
TGTGCCAGCAGCTTAACTCTATCGAAAGAGACCCAGTACTTC
CASSLTLSKETQYF
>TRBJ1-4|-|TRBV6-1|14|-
TGTGCCAGCAGTGAAGGTCTTTCTAATGAAAAACTGTTTTTT
CASSEGLSNEKLFF
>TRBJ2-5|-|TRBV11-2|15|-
TGTGCCAGCAGCTTCGACACTTATACTCAAGAGACCCAGTACTTC
CASSFDTYTQETQYF